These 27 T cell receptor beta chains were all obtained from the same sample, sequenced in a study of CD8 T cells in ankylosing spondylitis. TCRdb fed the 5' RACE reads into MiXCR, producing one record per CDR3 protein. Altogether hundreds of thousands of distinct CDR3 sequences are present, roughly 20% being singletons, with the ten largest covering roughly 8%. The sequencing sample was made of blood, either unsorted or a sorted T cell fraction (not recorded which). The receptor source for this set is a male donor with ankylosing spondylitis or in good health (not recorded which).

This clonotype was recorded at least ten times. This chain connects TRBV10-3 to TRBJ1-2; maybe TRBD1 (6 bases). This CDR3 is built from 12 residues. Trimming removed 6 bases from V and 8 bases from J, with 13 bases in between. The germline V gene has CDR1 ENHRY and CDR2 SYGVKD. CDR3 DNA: TGTGCCATCAGAGGACAGTCTTGGGGCTACACCTTC. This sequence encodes CAIRGQSWGYTF.

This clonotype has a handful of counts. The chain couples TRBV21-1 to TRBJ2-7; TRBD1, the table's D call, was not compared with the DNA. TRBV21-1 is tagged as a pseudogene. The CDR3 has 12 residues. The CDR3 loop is CASSRGPYEQYV. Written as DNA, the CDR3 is TGTGCCAGCAGCAGGGGGCCGTACGAGCAGTACGTC.

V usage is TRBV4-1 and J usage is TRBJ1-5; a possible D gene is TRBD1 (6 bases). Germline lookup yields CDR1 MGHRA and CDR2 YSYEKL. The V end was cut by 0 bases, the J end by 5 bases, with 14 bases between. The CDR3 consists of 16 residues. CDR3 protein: CASSQDGSGADQPQHF. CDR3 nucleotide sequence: TGCGCCAGCAGCCAAGATGGTTCAGGGGCGGATCAGCCCCAGCATTTT.

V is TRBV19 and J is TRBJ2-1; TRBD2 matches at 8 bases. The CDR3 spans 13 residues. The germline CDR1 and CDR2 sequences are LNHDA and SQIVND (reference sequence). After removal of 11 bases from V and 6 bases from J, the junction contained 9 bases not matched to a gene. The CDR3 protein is CASAGGWSNEQFF. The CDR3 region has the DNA TGTGCCTCCGCGGGAGGTTGGTCCAATGAGCAGTTCTTC.

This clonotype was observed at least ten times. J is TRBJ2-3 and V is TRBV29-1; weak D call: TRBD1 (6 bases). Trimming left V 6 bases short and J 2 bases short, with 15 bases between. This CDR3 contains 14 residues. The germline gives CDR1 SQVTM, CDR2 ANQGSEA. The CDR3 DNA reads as TGCAGCGTACGGACAGACCCATTCACAGATACGCAGTATTTT. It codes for CSVRTDPFTDTQYF.

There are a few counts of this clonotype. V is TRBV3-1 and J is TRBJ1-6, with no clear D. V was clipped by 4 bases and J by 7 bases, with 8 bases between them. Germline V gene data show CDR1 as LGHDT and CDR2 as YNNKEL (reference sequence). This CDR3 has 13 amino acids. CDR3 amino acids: CASSPITNSPLHF. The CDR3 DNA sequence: TGTGCCAGCAGCCCCATCACGAATTCACCCCTCCACTTT. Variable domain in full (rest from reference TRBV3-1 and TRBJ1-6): DTAVSQTPKYLVTQMGNDKSIKCEQNLGHDTMYWYKQDSKKFLKIMFSYNNKELIINETVPNRFSPKSPDKAHLNLHINSLELGDSAVYFCASSPITNSPLHFGNGTRLTVT.

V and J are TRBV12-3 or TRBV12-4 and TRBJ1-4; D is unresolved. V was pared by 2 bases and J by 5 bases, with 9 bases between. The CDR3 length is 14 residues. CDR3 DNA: TGTGCCAGCAGTTTACTAGGACGGAATGAAAAACTGTTTTTT. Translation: CASSLLGRNEKLFF.

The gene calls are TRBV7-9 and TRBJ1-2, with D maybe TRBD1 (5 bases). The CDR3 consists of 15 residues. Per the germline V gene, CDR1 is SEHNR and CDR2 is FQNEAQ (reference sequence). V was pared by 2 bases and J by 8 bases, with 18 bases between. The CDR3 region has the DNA TGTGCCAGCAGCTTACCGCAGGCCCAAGGGGCGGGCTACACCTTC. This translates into CASSLPQAQGAGYTF.

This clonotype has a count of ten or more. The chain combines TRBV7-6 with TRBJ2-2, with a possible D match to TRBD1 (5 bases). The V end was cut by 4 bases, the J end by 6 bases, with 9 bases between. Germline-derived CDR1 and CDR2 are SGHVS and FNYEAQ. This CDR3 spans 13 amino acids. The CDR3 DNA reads TGTGCCAGCAGCTCCAGGGTTGCCGGGGAGCTGTTTTTT. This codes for CASSSRVAGELFF.

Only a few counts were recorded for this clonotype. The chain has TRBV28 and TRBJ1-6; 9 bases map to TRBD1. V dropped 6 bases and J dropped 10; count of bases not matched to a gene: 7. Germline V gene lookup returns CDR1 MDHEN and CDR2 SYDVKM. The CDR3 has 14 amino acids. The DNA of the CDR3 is TGTGCCAGCAGGGACAACAGGGGGCACTCACCCCTCCACTTT. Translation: CASRDNRGHSPLHF.

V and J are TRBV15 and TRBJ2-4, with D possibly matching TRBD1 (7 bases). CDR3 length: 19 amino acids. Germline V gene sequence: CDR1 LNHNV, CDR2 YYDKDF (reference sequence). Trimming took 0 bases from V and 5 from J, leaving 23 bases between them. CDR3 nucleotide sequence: TGTGCCACCAGCAGAGATCCGGCGGGGACAGTAAAACGGGAAAACATTCAGTACTTC. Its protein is CATSRDPAGTVKRENIQYF.

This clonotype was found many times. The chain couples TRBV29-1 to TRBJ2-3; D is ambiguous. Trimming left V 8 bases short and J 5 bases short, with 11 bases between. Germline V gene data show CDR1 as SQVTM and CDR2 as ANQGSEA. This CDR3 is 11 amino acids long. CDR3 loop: CSSRNGDTQYF. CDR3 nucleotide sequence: TGCAGCTCACGAAACGGAGATACGCAGTATTTT.

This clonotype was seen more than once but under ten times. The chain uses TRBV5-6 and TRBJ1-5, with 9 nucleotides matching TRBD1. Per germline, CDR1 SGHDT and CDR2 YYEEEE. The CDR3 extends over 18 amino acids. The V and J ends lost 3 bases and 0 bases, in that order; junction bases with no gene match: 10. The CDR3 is CASSSTGGGLNSNQPQHF. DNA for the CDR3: TGTGCCAGCAGCTCGACAGGGGGTGGCCTGAATAGCAATCAGCCCCAGCATTTT.

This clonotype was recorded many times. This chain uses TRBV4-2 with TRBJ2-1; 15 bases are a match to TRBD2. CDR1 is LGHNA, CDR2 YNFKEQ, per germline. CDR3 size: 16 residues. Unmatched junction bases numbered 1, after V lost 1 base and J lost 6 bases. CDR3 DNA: TGTGCCAGCAGCCAAGCGGGACTAGCGGGAGGCAATGAGCAGTTCTTC. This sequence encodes CASSQAGLAGGNEQFF.

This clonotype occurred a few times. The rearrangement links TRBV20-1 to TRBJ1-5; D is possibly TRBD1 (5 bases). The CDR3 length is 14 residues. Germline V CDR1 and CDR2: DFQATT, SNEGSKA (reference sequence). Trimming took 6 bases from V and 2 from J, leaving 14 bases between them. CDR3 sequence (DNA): TGCAGTGCCAGCGGGGGTTTCGGCAATCAGCCCCAGCATTTT. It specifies CSASGGFGNQPQHF.

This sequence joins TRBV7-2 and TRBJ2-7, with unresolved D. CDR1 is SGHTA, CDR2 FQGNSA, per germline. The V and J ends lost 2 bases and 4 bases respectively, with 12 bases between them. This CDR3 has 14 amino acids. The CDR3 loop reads CASSLKGISYEQYV. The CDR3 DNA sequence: TGTGCCAGCAGCTTAAAGGGTATTTCTTACGAGCAGTACGTC.

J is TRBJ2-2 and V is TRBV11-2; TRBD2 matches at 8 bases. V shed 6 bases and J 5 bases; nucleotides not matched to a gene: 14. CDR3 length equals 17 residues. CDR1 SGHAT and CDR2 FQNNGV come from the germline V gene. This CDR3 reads CASSPTPRGAVTGELFF. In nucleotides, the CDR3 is TGTGCCAGCAGTCCCACCCCGCGGGGGGCGGTGACCGGGGAGCTGTTTTTT. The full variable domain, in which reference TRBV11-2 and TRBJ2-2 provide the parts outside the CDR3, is EAGVAQSPRYKIIEKRQSVAFWCNPISGHATLYWYQQILGQGPKLLIQFQNNGVVDDSQLPKDRFSAERLKGVDSTLKIQPAKLEDSAVYLCASSPTPRGAVTGELFFGEGSRLTVL.

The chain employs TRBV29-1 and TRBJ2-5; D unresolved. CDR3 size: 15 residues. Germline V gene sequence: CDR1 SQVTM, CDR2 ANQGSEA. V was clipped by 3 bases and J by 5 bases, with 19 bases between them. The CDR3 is CSVDLGTGLGETQYF. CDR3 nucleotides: TGCAGCGTTGACTTGGGAACCGGTCTAGGCGAGACCCAGTACTTC.

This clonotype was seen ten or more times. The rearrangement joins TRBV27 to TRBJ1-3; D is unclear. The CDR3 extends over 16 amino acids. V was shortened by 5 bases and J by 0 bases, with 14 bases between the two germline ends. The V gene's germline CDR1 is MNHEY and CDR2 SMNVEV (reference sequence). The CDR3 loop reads CASSRKGSSSGNTIYF. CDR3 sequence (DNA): TGTGCCAGCAGTCGAAAAGGGTCGAGCTCTGGAAACACCATATATTTT.

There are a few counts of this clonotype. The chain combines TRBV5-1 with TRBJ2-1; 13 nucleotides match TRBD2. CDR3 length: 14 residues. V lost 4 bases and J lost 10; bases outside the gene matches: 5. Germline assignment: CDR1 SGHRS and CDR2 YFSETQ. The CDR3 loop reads CASSAGLAGDEQFF. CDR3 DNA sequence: TGCGCCAGCAGCGCTGGACTAGCGGGAGACGAGCAGTTCTTC.

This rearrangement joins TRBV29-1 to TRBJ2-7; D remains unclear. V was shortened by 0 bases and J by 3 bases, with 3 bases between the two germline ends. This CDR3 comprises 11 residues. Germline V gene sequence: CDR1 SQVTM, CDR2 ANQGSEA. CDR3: CSVEEGYEQYV. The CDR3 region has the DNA TGCAGCGTTGAAGAAGGCTACGAGCAGTACGTC.

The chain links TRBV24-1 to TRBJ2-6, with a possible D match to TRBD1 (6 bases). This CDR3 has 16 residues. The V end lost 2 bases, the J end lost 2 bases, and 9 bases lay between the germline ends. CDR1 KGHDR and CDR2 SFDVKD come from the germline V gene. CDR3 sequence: CATSDSQGTGANVLTF. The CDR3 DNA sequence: TGTGCCACCAGTGATTCACAGGGAACTGGGGCCAACGTCCTGACTTTC.

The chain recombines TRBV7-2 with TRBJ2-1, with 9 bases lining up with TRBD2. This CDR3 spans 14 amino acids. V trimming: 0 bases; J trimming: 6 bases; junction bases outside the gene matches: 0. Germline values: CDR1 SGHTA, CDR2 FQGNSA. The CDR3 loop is CASSLARGGNEQFF. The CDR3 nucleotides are TGTGCCAGCAGCTTAGCGCGGGGGGGCAATGAGCAGTTCTTC.

CDR3 sequence (DNA): TGCGCCAGCAGCTTGCTTAAGGGGGCGGGGAGCCAAGAGACCCAGTACTTC. This encodes CASSLLKGAGSQETQYF. V is TRBV5-1 and J is TRBJ2-5; D might be TRBD1 (7 bases). This CDR3 comprises 17 residues. The V end lost 1 base, the J end lost 1 base, and 17 bases lay between the germline ends. In germline, CDR1 is SGHRS, CDR2 YFSETQ.

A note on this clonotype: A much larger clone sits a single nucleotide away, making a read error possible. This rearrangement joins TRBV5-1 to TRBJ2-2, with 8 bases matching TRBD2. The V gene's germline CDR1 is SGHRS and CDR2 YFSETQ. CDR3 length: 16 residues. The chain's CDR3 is CTSSRMTSANTGELFF. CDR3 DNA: TGCACCAGCAGTCGAATGACTAGCGCGAACACCGGGGAGCTGTTTTTT.

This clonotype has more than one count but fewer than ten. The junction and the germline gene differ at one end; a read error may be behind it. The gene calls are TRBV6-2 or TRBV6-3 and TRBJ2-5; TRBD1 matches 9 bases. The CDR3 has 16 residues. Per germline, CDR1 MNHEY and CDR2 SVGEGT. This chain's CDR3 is CASTYGTGLLGETQYF. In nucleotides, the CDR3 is TGTGCCAGCACTTACGGGACAGGGTTGCTAGGGGAGACCCAGTACTTC.

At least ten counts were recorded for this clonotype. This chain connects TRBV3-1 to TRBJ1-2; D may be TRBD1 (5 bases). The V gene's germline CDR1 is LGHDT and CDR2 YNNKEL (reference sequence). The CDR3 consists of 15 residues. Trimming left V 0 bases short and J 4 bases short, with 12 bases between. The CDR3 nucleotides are TGTGCCAGCAGCCAAGATTTGAGGGGCATCTATGGCTACACCTTC. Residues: CASSQDLRGIYGYTF.